What follows is one T cell receptor (beta chain) and its context. This entry belongs to a study of ipilimumab plus nivolumab after autologous stem cell transplantation. Trimming removed 5 bases from V and 4 bases from J, with 18 bases in between. The length of the CDR3 is 16 residues. From germline, CDR1 is SGHDT and CDR2 YYEEEE. Only in-frame clones appear in the TCRdb table, and some are missing; sequencing was by immunoSEQ multiplex PCR. The sample includes some 22,000 clones, around four fifths of them seen just once. The clonotype originates from a male donor with diffuse large B-cell lymphoma. V is TRBV5-6 and J is TRBJ2-2; maybe TRBD1 (6 bases). The sample in question was PBMCs, obtained in a trial of ipilimumab plus nivolumab as post-transplant consolidation. The chain's CDR3 is CASRSAGQGLTGELFF. The CDR3 nucleotides read TGTGCCAGCAGATCCGCCGGGCAGGGGCTCACCGGGGAGCTGTTTTTT.